A single sample gave rise to the 2 T cell receptor beta chains below, sequenced in a study of cytomegalovirus exposure and HLA in healthy donors. The PCR ran on 60 Vbeta and 13 Jbeta primers. Repertoires were generated with immunoSEQ multiplex PCR, while TCRdb's copy carries only in-frame clones and drops some. The table records some 120,000 clones, more than 75% of them present only once. The sample consisted of PBMCs. The receptor source for this set is a woman aged 60-70 years in good health and CMV-seropositive.

The chain is built from TRBV4-2 and TRBJ2-1; D uncertain. Germline CDR1 LGHNA, CDR2 YNFKEQ. The V and J ends lost 5 bases and 8 bases respectively, with 16 bases between them. The CDR3 runs to 14 residues. The CDR3 sequence is CASSGGQSPDEQFF. The CDR3 DNA reads TGTGCCAGCAGCGGCGGCCAGAGCCCCGATGAGCAGTTCTTC.

The V and J genes are TRBV6-5 and TRBJ1-1; 8 positions agree with TRBD1. Per the germline V gene, CDR1 is MNHEY and CDR2 is SVGAGI. After removal of 5 bases from V and 1 base from J, the junction contained 3 bases not matched to a gene. The CDR3 is 14 amino acids. CDR3 amino acids: CASSAGTGNTEAFF. The DNA of the CDR3 is TGTGCCAGCAGTGCCGGGACAGGGAACACTGAAGCTTTCTTT.